This TCR beta chain was captured by sequencing in a study of blood T cell repertoires in COVID-19. At the level of the study: Donors in the United States, Italy and Spain gave samples during acute or convalescent COVID-19. Sources were T cells, B-cell-depleted T cells, or PBMCs; the material itself was cDNA or gDNA.

The CDR3 spans 12 residues. Per germline, CDR1 MDHEN and CDR2 SYDVKM. V was trimmed by 7 bases and J by 5 bases, leaving 11 bases between them. Methods used by the authors: Reference gene primer amplification gave nucleated cell count estimates. Produced via immunoSEQ multiplex PCR; TCRdb's table is partial and in-frame only. Clone size and the V and J calls come from that table; the DNA yielded D and trimming. The data contain about 150,000 clones, more than 80% of them seen just once; the ten biggest clones take up roughly 15%. This rearrangement joins TRBV28 to TRBJ1-2; D may be TRBD1 (5 bases). Material for sequencing was peripheral blood. The sequence was obtained from a woman aged 40 to 49 with acute or convalescent COVID-19. The CDR3: CASTDDRYGYTF. The CDR3 DNA reads TGTGCCAGCACCGATGACAGATATGGCTACACCTTC.